The text below deals with one T cell receptor (beta chain). The antigen is undetermined. Clones were sequenced by immunoSEQ multiplex PCR, and TCRdb holds only the in-frame ones, with some missing. The profile shows about 170,000 clones, 87% of them singletons. This sample stems from a study of cytomegalovirus exposure and HLA in healthy donors. Findings of the study overall: According to a subsequent analysis, TCR clusters from the first cohort were inclined to appear together in the 100 to 150 validation repertoires. The study listed some 160 cytomegalovirus-associated TCR beta chains. Some public TCRs appeared in many individuals, while most sequences were rare.

The CDR3 is 14 residues long. CDR1 SGHRS and CDR2 YFSETQ come from the germline V gene. Trimming pared 4 bases from V and 4 bases from J, leaving 15 bases between. The donors were members of the validation cohort, which comprised roughly 130 subjects and was separate from the first cohort of 600 to 850 subjects. The clonotype comes from a woman aged 25 to 39 in good health and CMV-seronegative. Material: PBMCs. This chain uses TRBV5-1 with TRBJ2-7, with TRBD2 as a possible D gene (6 bases). CDR3 residues: CASSTYGGYYEQYF. In DNA, the CDR3 is TGCGCCAGCAGCACGTACGGGGGTTATTACGAGCAGTACTTC.